This T cell receptor beta chain comes out of a study of T cell repertoires in cytomegalovirus infection. Study as a whole: CMV epitopes, recently identified HLA-C-restricted and well-studied HLA-B-restricted, were used.

This clonotype has only a few counts. Its antigen is unidentified. TCRdb re-called the reads with MiXCR, one entry per CDR3 protein. The sample carries roughly 920,000 distinct CDR3 sequences, about 33% recorded once. The sequences come from cultured CD8+ T cells from PBMCs, collected from culture after CMV antigen stimulation. This receptor was obtained from a human donor in good health (CMV status not recorded). Some clones in this sample may be carry-over from other donors' samples.

Here the CDR3 DNA reads TGTGCCAGCAAGCTCCCGACAGAGAGGAACACTGAAGCTTTCTTT. This translates into CASKLPTERNTEAFF. The rearrangement joins TRBV6-2 or TRBV6-3 to TRBJ1-1, with D perhaps matching TRBD1 (5 bases). Trimming left V 7 bases short and J 1 base short, with 16 bases between. The length of the CDR3 is 15 residues. Germline CDR1 reads MNHEY; CDR2 reads SVGEGT.